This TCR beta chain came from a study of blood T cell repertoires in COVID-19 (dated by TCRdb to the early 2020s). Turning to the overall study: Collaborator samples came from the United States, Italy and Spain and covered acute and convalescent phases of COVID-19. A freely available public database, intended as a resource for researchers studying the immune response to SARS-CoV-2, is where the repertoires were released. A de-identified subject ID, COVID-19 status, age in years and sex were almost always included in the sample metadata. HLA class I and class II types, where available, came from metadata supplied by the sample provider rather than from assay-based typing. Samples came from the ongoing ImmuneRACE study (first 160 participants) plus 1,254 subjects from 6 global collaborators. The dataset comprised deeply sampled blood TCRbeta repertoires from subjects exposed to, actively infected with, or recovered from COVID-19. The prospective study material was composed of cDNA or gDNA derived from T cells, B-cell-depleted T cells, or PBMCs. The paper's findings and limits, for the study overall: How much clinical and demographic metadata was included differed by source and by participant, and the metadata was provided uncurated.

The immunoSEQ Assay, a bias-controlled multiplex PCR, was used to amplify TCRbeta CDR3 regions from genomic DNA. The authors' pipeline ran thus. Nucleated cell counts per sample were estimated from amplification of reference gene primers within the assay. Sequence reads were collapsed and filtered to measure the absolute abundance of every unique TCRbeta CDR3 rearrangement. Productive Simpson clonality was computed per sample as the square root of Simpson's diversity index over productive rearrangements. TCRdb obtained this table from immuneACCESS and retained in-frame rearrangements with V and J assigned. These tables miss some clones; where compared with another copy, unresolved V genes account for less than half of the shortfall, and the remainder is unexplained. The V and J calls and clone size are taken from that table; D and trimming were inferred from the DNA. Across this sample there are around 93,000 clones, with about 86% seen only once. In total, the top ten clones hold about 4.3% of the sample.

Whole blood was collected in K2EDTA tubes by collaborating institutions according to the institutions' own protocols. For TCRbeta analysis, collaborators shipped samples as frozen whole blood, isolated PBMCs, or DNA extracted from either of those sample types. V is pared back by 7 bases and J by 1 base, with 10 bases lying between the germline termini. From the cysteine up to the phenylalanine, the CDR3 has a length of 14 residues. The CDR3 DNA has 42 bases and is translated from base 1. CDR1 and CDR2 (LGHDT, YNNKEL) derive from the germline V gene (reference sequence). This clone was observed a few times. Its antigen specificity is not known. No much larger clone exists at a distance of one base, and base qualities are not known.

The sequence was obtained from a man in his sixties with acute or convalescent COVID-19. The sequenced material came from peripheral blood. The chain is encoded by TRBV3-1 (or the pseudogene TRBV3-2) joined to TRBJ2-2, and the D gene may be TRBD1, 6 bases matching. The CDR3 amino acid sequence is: CASTLGGNTGELFF. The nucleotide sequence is TGTGCCAGCACCCTAGGGGGGAACACCGGGGAGCTGTTTTTT.